The 32 T cell receptor beta chains in this list originate from one sample, sequenced in a study of CD4 and CD8 cells across lung adenocarcinoma regions. Using its own MiXCR run on the PCR reads, TCRdb lists one record per CDR3 protein. The sample consists of some 16,000 distinct CDR3 sequences, over 50% of them appearing once. The source material was CD8+ T cells from the center of a lung tumor. The origin of the receptors is a female donor with lung adenocarcinoma. The CD4 and CD8 labels of this study may be unreliable.

This chain links TRBV6-1 with TRBJ2-1; TRBD2 is a possible D gene (5 bases). The J call may be faulty, since TRBJ2-7 better matches the DNA end. This CDR3 region has 15 residues. CDR1 and CDR2 from the germline V gene are MNHNS and SASEGT. CDR3: CASSRTPGMNNEQYF. CDR3 in DNA: TGTGCCAGCAGTCGCACCCCCGGGATGAACAACGAGCAGTACTTC.

Ten or more counts support this clonotype. The chain recombines TRBV15 with TRBJ1-4; tentative D call: TRBD1 (5 bases). The CDR3 is 14 amino acids. V lost 3 bases to trimming and J lost 5 bases, with 10 bases between them. The germline gives CDR1 LNHNV, CDR2 YYDKDF (reference sequence). CDR3 in amino acids: CATSRDTLNEKLFF. The CDR3 DNA follows: TGTGCCACCAGCAGGGACACCTTAAATGAAAAACTGTTTTTT.

As concerns this clonotype: The junction departs from the called germline gene at one end, perhaps through a read error. The gene calls are TRBV6-1 and TRBJ2-3; no clear D gene. There are 16 residues in the CDR3. Germline CDR1 and CDR2: MNHNS and SASEGT. CDR3 protein: CASRGNVGSGQDTQYF. DNA of the CDR3: TGTGCCAGCAGGGGGAACGTGGGCAGTGGGCAAGATACGCAGTATTTC.

The CDR3 sequence is CAGKGGGGPETQYF. CDR3 DNA: TGTGCGGGCAAGGGGGGCGGGGGCCCAGAGACCCAGTACTTC. The chain uses TRBV27 and TRBJ2-5; the D gene is possibly TRBD2 (7 bases). The CDR3 sequence is 14 residues long. CDR1 and CDR2 (germline): MNHEY, SMNVEV (reference sequence).

The chain is built from TRBV28 and TRBJ2-1; the match to TRBD1 covers 7 bases. TRBJ2-5 explains the end of the DNA better; the J call may be wrong. CDR1 and CDR2 from the germline V gene are MDHEN and SYDVKM. This CDR3 has 14 residues. The CDR3 reads CASFRQGGQETQYF. As DNA, the CDR3 is TGTGCCAGCTTCAGACAGGGCGGGCAAGAGACCCAGTACTTC.

A remark on this clonotype: Given the absence of the conserved phenylalanine or tryptophan at the CDR3 end, a read error is likely. The limits of the CDR3 on the DNA are not certain, so only TCRdb's listed CDR3 is given. The chain is built from TRBV6-5 and TRBJ2-1; the table's D call, TRBD2, was not checked against the DNA. The CDR3 region is 18 residues in length, termini included. Germline V gene lookup returns CDR1 MNHEY and CDR2 SVGAGI. This CDR3 reads CASSYSTPGRRGRGARAH.

This clonotype is large within its sample. The rearrangement uses TRBV6-1 and TRBJ2-3; 7 nucleotides agree with TRBD2. The CDR3 extends over 14 amino acids. Germline values: CDR1 MNHNS, CDR2 SASEGT. Trimming cost V 0 bases and J 3 bases; bases outside gene matches: 0. CDR3 residues: CASSEAGGTDTQYF. The DNA for the CDR3 is TGTGCCAGCAGTGAAGCCGGGGGGACAGATACGCAGTATTTT.

This clonotype was picked up many times. The gene calls are TRBV14 and TRBJ2-1; 10 nucleotides align to TRBD1. CDR1 and CDR2 from the germline V gene are SGHDN and FVKESK. CDR3 length equals 15 residues. V dropped 4 bases and J dropped 3; count of bases not matched to a gene: 3. The CDR3 spells CASSRDRGYYNEQFF. The CDR3, as DNA: TGTGCCAGCAGCCGGGACAGGGGATACTACAATGAGCAGTTCTTC.

Worth noting for this clonotype: An end of the junction differs from the germline gene, which may be a read error. The rearrangement joins TRBV6-1 to TRBJ2-1; the D gene is possibly TRBD2 (5 bases). Germline values: CDR1 MNHNS, CDR2 SASEGT. The CDR3 totals 15 residues. The CDR3 spells CARGFSAVSGNAQFF. CDR3 nucleotide sequence: TGTGCCAGGGGATTCTCGGCTGTGAGCGGCAATGCGCAGTTCTTC.

The chain has TRBV4-2 and TRBJ1-4; D possibly corresponds to TRBD1 (5 bases). This CDR3 is built from 16 residues. Trimming took off 5 bases at V and 8 bases at J, with 21 bases between the two ends. The germline V gene has CDR1 LGHNA and CDR2 YNFKEQ. In DNA, the CDR3 is TGTGCCAGCAGCGAACAGGATTTATTCTTTAGGGAAAAACTGTTTTTT. This encodes CASSEQDLFFREKLFF.

The rearrangement uses TRBV10-2 and TRBJ2-1, with TRBD1 identical over 12 bases. Per germline, CDR1 WSHSY and CDR2 SAAADI. The CDR3 loop spans 15 amino acids. V lost 5 bases to trimming and J lost 7 bases; unmatched junction nucleotides: 6. CDR3 nucleotide sequence: TGCGCCAGCAGTCCCGGGACAGGGGGCAAAAATGAGCAGTTCTTC. Its translation is CASSPGTGGKNEQFF.

This clonotype was detected only a few times. V usage is TRBV27 and J usage is TRBJ2-1, with 13 bases lining up with TRBD2. The DNA end lines up better with TRBJ2-5; the J call may be wrong. CDR3 length: 15 amino acids. Germline CDR1 and CDR2: MNHEY and SMNVEV (reference sequence). Here the CDR3 DNA reads TGTGCCAGCAGTCCCGGACTAGCGGGAGCCGAGACCCAGTACTTC. Its protein is CASSPGLAGAETQYF.

The gene calls are TRBV27 and TRBJ1-1, with 7 bases aligning to TRBD1. The J segment lost 4 bases and the V segment lost 3 bases, leaving 8 bases of the junction unmatched. The CDR3 has 15 residues. Germline CDR1 and CDR2: MNHEY and SMNVEV (reference sequence). The CDR3 reads CASSFYWDSATEAFF. DNA of the CDR3: TGTGCCAGCAGTTTCTATTGGGACAGCGCCACTGAAGCTTTCTTT.

Worth noting for this clonotype: The junction differs from germline at one of its ends, possibly a read error. The chain recombines TRBV10-3 with TRBJ2-4; D is unclear. There are 11 residues in the CDR3. Germline CDR1 reads ENHRY; CDR2 reads SYGVKD. The CDR3 region has the DNA TGTGGGAGCTCCGCCAAAAACACGCAGTATTTC. As protein: CGSSAKNTQYF.

In the case of this clonotype: An end of the junction differs from the germline gene, which may be a read error. The genes are TRBV10-2 and TRBJ2-4; possibly TRBD1 or TRBD2 for D (5 bases each). This CDR3 comprises 14 residues. Germline V gives CDR1 WSHSY, CDR2 SAAADI. The CDR3 sequence: CGSSGLRTRNIQYF. CDR3 in DNA: TGCGGCAGCTCGGGGCTGAGAACAAGAAATATTCAGTACTTC.

This clonotype was observed a few times. The V gene is TRBV6-1, the J gene TRBJ2-3, with 7 positions matching TRBD1. After removal of 2 bases from V and 6 bases from J, the junction contained 2 bases not matched to a gene. The CDR3 extends over 13 amino acids. Germline V gives CDR1 MNHNS, CDR2 SASEGT. CDR3 DNA: TGTGCCAGCAGTGAATACAGGGGCGATACGCAGTATTTT. Its translation: CASSEYRGDTQYF.

The chain employs TRBV10-1 and TRBJ2-1; TRBD1 is a possible D gene (5 bases). CDR1 and CDR2 from the germline V gene are WNHNN and SYGVQD (reference sequence). V dropped 10 bases and J dropped 2 bases, with 12 bases sitting between them. The CDR3 covers 13 residues. The chain's CDR3 is CATSVGPYNEQFF. The CDR3 nucleotides are TGCGCCACCAGCGTGGGGCCCTACAATGAGCAGTTCTTC.

The sample holds many counts of this clonotype. This chain joins TRBV6-1 and TRBJ1-3; perhaps TRBD1 as D (6 bases). The V and J ends lost 4 bases and 3 bases respectively, with 10 bases between them. Germline assignment: CDR1 MNHNS and CDR2 SASEGT. The CDR3 totals 14 residues. CDR3 nucleotides: TGTGCCAGCAGTGCACAGGGATATGGAAACACCATATATTTT. It specifies CASSAQGYGNTIYF.

Turning to this clonotype: A junction boundary mismatches the germline segment, possibly from a read error. The chain uses TRBV6-1 and TRBJ2-3, with 7 bases fitting TRBD2. The length of the CDR3 is 14 residues. Germline lookup yields CDR1 MNHNS and CDR2 SASEGT. The CDR3 loop is CASSGGGDPDTQYF. DNA of the CDR3: TGTGCGAGCAGTGGGGGGGGGGACCCAGATACCCAGTATTTT.

This clonotype is labeled medium-sized. This chain links TRBV10-1 with TRBJ2-2; maybe TRBD2 (5 bases). The germline V gene has CDR1 WNHNN and CDR2 SYGVQD (reference sequence). V was pared by 3 bases and J by 4 bases, with 12 bases between. The CDR3 is 15 amino acids. CDR3 amino acids: CASSESGTTTGELFF. The CDR3 DNA reads TGCGCCAGCAGTGAATCGGGAACTACCACCGGGGAGCTGTTTTTT.

The gene calls are TRBV12-3 or TRBV12-4 and TRBJ2-1; TRBD2 is a possible D gene (7 bases). CDR3 length: 18 amino acids. V dropped 4 bases and J dropped 5 bases, with 24 bases sitting between them. CDR3 in DNA: TGTGCCAGCAGTTGGGGGGGGGGGGGGGGGGGGGGCGACAATGAGCAGTTCTTC. Translating it yields CASSWGGGGGGGDNEQFF.

A remark on this clonotype: A read error may produce the germline difference seen at one junction end. The rearrangement links TRBV10-1 to TRBJ2-5; the match to TRBD2 covers 8 bases. There are 17 residues in the CDR3. Germline CDR1 is WNHNN and CDR2 is SYGVQD (reference sequence). CDR3 bases: TGCGCCAGCTCCCAGGGGCTCGGGAGCGGGGGCCAAGAGACCCAGTACTTT. This sequence encodes CASSQGLGSGGQETQYF.

This chain uses TRBV11-1 with TRBJ2-1; D perhaps matches TRBD2 (5 bases). Germline V gene lookup returns CDR1 SGHAT and CDR2 FQDESV (reference sequence). The CDR3 has 13 amino acids. With 6 bases removed from V and 13 bases from J, the gap between germline ends came to 19 bases. This CDR3 reads CASSPRDQETQFF. The CDR3 DNA is TGTGCCAGCAGTCCCCGGGATCAAGAGACCCAGTTCTTC.

This clonotype is judged large. The chain employs TRBV6-1 and TRBJ2-1, with 10 bases lining up with TRBD1. Germline assignment: CDR1 MNHNS and CDR2 SASEGT. The CDR3 contains 15 residues. Trimming removed 1 base from V and 7 bases from J; junction bases left unmatched: 4. Written as DNA, the CDR3 is TGTGCCAGCAGTGAAGAGACAGGGGGCTTGAATGAGCAGTTCTTC. Translation: CASSEETGGLNEQFF.

The sample holds many counts of this clonotype. This sequence joins TRBV4-1 and TRBJ2-3; 7 positions agree with TRBD1. J lost 4 bases, V lost 1 base, and 5 bases had no gene match. The germline gives CDR1 MGHRA, CDR2 YSYEKL. The CDR3 is made up of 15 amino acids. The CDR3 spells CASSQAGQVADTQYF. For the CDR3, the DNA is TGCGCCAGCAGCCAAGCCGGACAGGTGGCAGATACGCAGTATTTT.

The chain employs TRBV15 and TRBJ1-1, with D uncertain. CDR3 size: 15 residues. V was trimmed by 9 bases and J by 4 bases, leaving 21 bases between them. Germline V gives CDR1 LNHNV, CDR2 YYDKDF (reference sequence). The CDR3 DNA sequence: TGTGCCACTTACAACCTCGGGCGTACGGGCACTGAAGCTTTCTTT. Protein: CATYNLGRTGTEAFF. The whole variable domain, remainder taken from reference TRBV15 and TRBJ1-1, is DAMVIQNPRYQVTQFGKPVTLSCSQTLNHNVMYWYQQKSSQAPKLLFHYYDKDFNNEADTPDNFQSRRPNTSFCFLDIRSPGLGDTAMYLCATYNLGRTGTEAFFGQGTRLTVV.

This clonotype appeared many times. The genes are TRBV7-2 and TRBJ2-1, with 9 bases that match TRBD1. From germline, CDR1 is SGHTA and CDR2 FQGNSA. The CDR3 is 15 residues long. After removal of 7 bases from V and 5 bases from J, the junction contained 9 bases not matched to a gene. The CDR3 DNA reads as TGTGCCAGCACCGGGGGACAGGGACGCAACAATGAGCAGTTCTTC. Protein: CASTGGQGRNNEQFF.

The rearrangement links TRBV6-5 to TRBJ2-1; TRBD2 might be the D (5 bases). This CDR3 has 14 amino acids. Trimming left V 0 bases short and J 13 bases short, with 16 bases between. Looked up from germline, CDR1 is MNHEY and CDR2 is SVGAGI. The CDR3 loop is CASSYSNYGETQFF. In DNA form, the CDR3 reads TGTGCCAGCAGTTACTCGAACTACGGGGAGACCCAGTTCTTC.

This clonotype was detected only a few times. The chain uses TRBV27 and TRBJ2-1; possibly TRBD1 or TRBD2 for D (5 bases each). V lost 6 bases and J lost 10, with 19 bases in between. The CDR3 runs to 14 residues. CDR1 and CDR2 (germline): MNHEY, SMNVEV (reference sequence). The CDR3 is CASSVLGPIYEQFF. CDR3 coding DNA: TGTGCCAGCAGCGTGTTGGGACCGATTTACGAGCAGTTCTTC.

The rearrangement joins TRBV6-1 to TRBJ2-1; possible D gene TRBD1, 5 bases. Germline CDR1 and CDR2: MNHNS and SASEGT. Trimming removed 10 bases at V and 3 bases at J, with 10 bases between. The CDR3 has 12 residues. The CDR3 region has the DNA TGTGCCACCTGGCAGGGCTACAATGAGCAGTTCTTC. This gives the protein CATWQGYNEQFF.

Within the sample, this clonotype is medium-sized. The chain links TRBV27 to TRBJ1-6; TRBD1 aligns across 7 bases. Germline CDR1 and CDR2: MNHEY and SMNVEV (reference sequence). Unmatched junction bases numbered 5, after V lost 0 bases and J lost 6 bases. This CDR3 is 16 amino acids long. CDR3 DNA sequence: TGTGCCAGCAGTTTATCGAGGGGGCCGATTAATTCACCCCTCCACTTT. As protein: CASSLSRGPINSPLHF.

A note on this clonotype: Here the CDR3 omits its conserved ending phenylalanine or tryptophan, so a read error is the likely source. It is unclear where the CDR3 begins or ends on the DNA, so no DNA is shown, and the CDR3 is as TCRdb lists it. This sequence joins TRBV10-2 and TRBJ2-5; TRBD1, as called in the table, went unchecked against the DNA. The germline V gene encodes CDR1 WSHSY and CDR2 SAAADI. 14 amino acids form the CDR3, both terminal residues included. CDR3 loop: CASSEPGGEETWFS.